This TCR beta chain was profiled in a study of spatial heterogeneity in lung cancer. This clonotype was picked up many times. Every molecule of TCR cDNA had its own unique molecular identifier. TCRdb itself ran the 5' RACE reads through MiXCR, one entry per CDR3 protein. The data show 24,000 or so distinct CDR3 sequences, with approximately 6.6% seen just once and around an eighth held by the top ten. Time point in this sample: sample taken at primary tumor resection. Whole RNA from tumor, nontumor lung or frozen PBMC was sequenced unsorted. Untreated early-stage non-small cell lung cancer patients, roughly 75 in total, were the donors. Per the germline V gene, CDR1 is DFQATT and CDR2 is SNEGSKA (reference sequence). CDR3 length: 15 amino acids. V lost 4 bases to trimming and J lost 0 bases; unmatched junction nucleotides: 4.

The receptor comes from a male donor with early-stage non-small cell lung cancer. The chain is built from TRBV20-1 and TRBJ1-4, with 8 bases matching TRBD1. Material: PBMCs, obtained at surgery. The CDR3 reads CSATRQGTTNEKLFF. For the CDR3, the DNA is TGCAGTGCTACCCGACAGGGGACAACTAATGAAAAACTGTTTTTT.